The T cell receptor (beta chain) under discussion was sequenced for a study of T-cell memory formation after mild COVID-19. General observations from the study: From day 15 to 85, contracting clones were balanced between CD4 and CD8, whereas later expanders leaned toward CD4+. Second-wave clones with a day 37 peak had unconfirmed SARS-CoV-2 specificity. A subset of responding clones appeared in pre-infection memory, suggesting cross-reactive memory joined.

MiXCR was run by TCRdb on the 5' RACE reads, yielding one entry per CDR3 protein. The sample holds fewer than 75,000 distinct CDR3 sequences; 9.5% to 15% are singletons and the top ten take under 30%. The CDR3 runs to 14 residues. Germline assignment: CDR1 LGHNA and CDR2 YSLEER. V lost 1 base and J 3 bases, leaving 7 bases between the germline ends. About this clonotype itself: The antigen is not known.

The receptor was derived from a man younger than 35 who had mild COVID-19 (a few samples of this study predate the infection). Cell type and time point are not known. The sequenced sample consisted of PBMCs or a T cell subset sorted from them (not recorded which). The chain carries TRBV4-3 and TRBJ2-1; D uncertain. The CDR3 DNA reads TGCGCCAGCAGCCAAGGGACCTACTACAATGAGCAGTTCTTC. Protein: CASSQGTYYNEQFF.